These 10 T cell receptor beta chains originate from one sample sequenced in a study of blood T cell repertoires in COVID-19. Libraries were prepared by immunoSEQ multiplex PCR; TCRdb keeps only in-frame clonotypes and omits some of them. The table records 160,000 or so clones, about 87% of them present only once. The sample was peripheral blood. The receptors were sampled from a woman between 50 and 59 years old with acute or convalescent COVID-19.

The chain has TRBV18 and TRBJ2-3; 7 nucleotides align to TRBD1. The J segment lost 2 bases and the V segment lost 10 bases, leaving 6 bases of the junction unmatched. The length of the CDR3 is 13 residues. Germline V gives CDR1 KGHSH, CDR2 LQKENI. In DNA, the CDR3 is TGTGCCATCCAGGGACAGAACACAGATACGCAGTATTTT. Its translation: CAIQGQNTDTQYF.

This rearrangement joins TRBV11-2 to TRBJ2-5; 9 bases line up with TRBD2. Germline V gene sequence: CDR1 SGHAT, CDR2 FQNNGV. This CDR3 is 16 amino acids long. The V segment lost 5 bases and the J segment 4 bases; nucleotides outside the gene matches: 11. The chain's CDR3 is CASSPGLRGGLETQYF. CDR3 in DNA: TGTGCCAGCAGCCCCGGTCTGCGGGGGGGTCTAGAGACCCAGTACTTC.

CDR3 DNA sequence: TGCGCCAGCAGTAAGTGGGAGGGCGCAACCGTGGACGAGCAGTACTTC. It is translated as CASSKWEGATVDEQYF. The V gene is TRBV10-2, the J gene TRBJ2-7, with 7 positions matching TRBD2. The CDR3 has 16 amino acids. With V trimmed by 5 bases and J by 5 bases, 15 bases remained unmatched. The germline V gene encodes CDR1 WSHSY and CDR2 SAAADI.

The chain uses TRBV6-2 or TRBV6-3 and TRBJ2-5; 14 nucleotides align to TRBD2. The germline V gene has CDR1 MNHEY and CDR2 SVGEGT. V was clipped by 5 bases and J by 4 bases; unmatched bases: 3. This CDR3 is 15 amino acids long. CDR3 nucleotide sequence: TGTGCCAGCAGTACGGGACTAGCGGGGGCAGAGACCCAGTACTTC. It encodes CASSTGLAGAETQYF.

This chain connects TRBV19 to TRBJ2-2, with 7 bases that match TRBD1. This CDR3 is built from 14 residues. Trimming removed 5 bases from V and 4 bases from J; junction bases left unmatched: 4. Germline lookup yields CDR1 LNHDA and CDR2 SQIVND (reference sequence). The CDR3 region is CASSHRGSTGELFF. In nucleotides, the CDR3 is TGTGCCAGTAGTCACAGGGGTAGCACCGGGGAGCTGTTTTTT.

The chain has TRBV3-1 (or the pseudogene TRBV3-2) and TRBJ2-5; D is possibly TRBD1 (6 bases). The germline V and J ends were trimmed by 1 base and 5 bases, with 11 bases remaining between them. The germline V gene has CDR1 LGHDT and CDR2 YNNKEL (reference sequence). The CDR3 runs 14 residues. The CDR3 nucleotides are TGTGCCAGCAGCCAAGTTTACAGGGAGGAGACCCAGTACTTC. Protein product: CASSQVYREETQYF.

This clone was detected once. The V and J genes are TRBV3-1 (or the pseudogene TRBV3-2) and TRBJ2-5; no clear D. The length of the CDR3 is 15 residues. The germline CDR1 and CDR2 sequences are LGHDT and YNNKEL (reference sequence). V was clipped by 7 bases and J by 2 bases, with 17 bases between them. As DNA, the CDR3 is TGTGCCAGCACCTCCTTCGACTGGCGGCAAGAGACCCAGTACTTC. The encoded protein is CASTSFDWRQETQYF.

The genes are TRBV5-6 and TRBJ1-3; no definite D call. The ends were cut back, 0 bases at V and 3 bases at J, with 7 bases in the middle. This CDR3 contains 14 residues. The germline CDR1 and CDR2 sequences are SGHDT and YYEEEE. This chain's CDR3 is CASSLAGFGNTIYF. The CDR3 nucleotides read TGTGCCAGCAGCTTGGCGGGATTTGGAAACACCATATATTTT.

This clone was recorded only once. CDR3 nucleotide sequence: TGTGCCAGTAGTATCGGACAGAAGCCCCAGCATTTT. Translating gives CASSIGQKPQHF. V usage is TRBV19 and J usage is TRBJ1-5; a possible D gene is TRBD1 (6 bases). V was pared by 3 bases and J by 8 bases, with 8 bases between. Germline loops: CDR1 LNHDA, CDR2 SQIVND (reference sequence). The CDR3 spans 12 residues.

A note on this clone: One end of the junction fails to match germline, which may point to a read error. Here the CDR3 DNA reads TGCGCCAGCAGCTACGATGAGCAGTTCTTC. Translated, it gives CASSYDEQFF. The rearrangement uses TRBV10-1 and TRBJ2-1, with D unresolved. Per germline, CDR1 WNHNN and CDR2 SYGVQD (reference sequence). This CDR3 has 10 amino acids.